The clone carrying this T cell receptor beta chain is medium-sized within its sample. Its antigen is as yet unknown. The data were obtained in a study of liver allograft versus peripheral blood T cells. Across the whole study: Repertoires from peripheral blood of liver transplant recipients were compared with those inside their transplanted livers.

Study results and limitations: Liver allografts reportedly held T cell receptor repertoires unlike those in peripheral blood.

Each CDR3 protein gets one entry after TCRdb re-called the reads with MiXCR. The repertoire holds 8,000 to 10,000 distinct CDR3 sequences, with roughly 21% as singletons. This CDR3 region has 13 residues. Trimming left V 3 bases short and J 4 bases short, with 9 bases between. Germline V gene data show CDR1 as LNHDA and CDR2 as SQIVND (reference sequence). The origin of this receptor is a human patient who had a liver transplant. The graft donor may have given rise to some T cells. V usage is TRBV19 and J usage is TRBJ1-1; D might be TRBD1 (5 bases). The CDR3 DNA sequence: TGTGCCAGTAGTATTAGGGGACGCACTGAAGCTTTCTTT. Its protein product is CASSIRGRTEAFF.